A single sample is the source of the 28 T cell receptor beta chains below, sequenced in a study of T cell clonality in common variable immunodeficiency. Repertoires were generated with immunoSEQ multiplex PCR, while TCRdb's copy carries only in-frame clones and drops some. This record lists roughly 34,000 clones, none seen once only, and the top ten clones contain roughly 3%. The sequenced sample was peripheral blood mononuclear cells. The receptors come from a person aged 18 to 75 in good health.

This clone was seen repeatedly, ten times or more. The read ends 3 residues shy of where the CDR3 ends; the end is completed using the germline J gene. The rearrangement uses TRBV5-4 and TRBJ2-1; D possibly corresponds to TRBD2 (6 bases). Germline V gene lookup returns CDR1 SGHNT and CDR2 YYREEE (reference sequence). V gave up 5 bases and J gave up 4 bases, with 19 bases separating them. The CDR3 runs to 16 residues. CDR3 DNA, as far as it was read: TGTGCCAGCAGTCCGGGCGGAGGGGCCACTTACAATGAG. It codes for CASSPGGGATYNE. The complete CDR3 protein is CASSPGGGATYNEQFF.

The table lists this clone with many counts. The sequence runs out 3 residues before the end of the CDR3; the remainder is reconstructed from the germline J gene. The chain combines TRBV18 with TRBJ2-5; a weak D match, TRBD2 (5 bases). Trimming removed 4 bases at V and 0 bases at J, with 6 bases between. The CDR3 is 13 residues long. Germline CDR1 KGHSH, CDR2 LQKENI. The CDR3 region is CASSLRDQETQYF. The CDR3 DNA, read in part, is TGTGCCAGCTCACTGAGGGACCAAGAGACC.

The sample holds a few counts of this clone. Coverage ceases 3 residues before the CDR3 finishes, and the germline J gene fills in the end. The chain uses TRBV11-1 and TRBJ2-3; D not resolved. CDR1 SGHAT and CDR2 FQDESV come from the germline V gene (reference sequence). The CDR3 length is 15 residues. Trimming took off 1 base at V and 0 bases at J, with 8 bases between the two ends. Incomplete CDR3 DNA: TGTGCCAGCAGCTTAGAGGGTTCTAGCACAGATACG. Its protein product is CASSLEGSSTDT. The full CDR3 protein reads CASSLEGSSTDTQYF.

This clone was counted ten times or more. The DNA ends 3 residues before the CDR3 does, and the rest of the CDR3 is filled in from the germline J gene. The chain is built from TRBV5-5 and TRBJ2-5; 7 bases are shared with TRBD2. CDR3 size: 13 residues. Germline CDR1 reads SGHKS; CDR2 reads YYEKEE (reference sequence). J was trimmed by 2 bases and V by 7 bases; bases with no gene match: 5. CDR3 amino acids: CASRTSVQETQYF. Incomplete CDR3 DNA: TGTGCCAGCCGTACTAGCGTACAAGAGACC. The full variable domain, with the rest looked up from reference TRBV5-5 and TRBJ2-5, is DAGVTQSPTHLIKTRGQQVTLRCSPISGHKSVSWYQQVLGQGPQFIFQYYEKEERGRGNFPDRFSARQFPNYSSELNVNALLLGDSALYLCASRTSVQETQYFGPGTRLLVL.

This clone was counted many times. The read falls 3 residues short of the CDR3 end, and the missing part is taken from the germline J gene. This chain links TRBV5-1 with TRBJ2-2, with D hard to call. The germline V gene has CDR1 SGHRS and CDR2 YFSETQ. Trimming cost V 2 bases and J 1 base, with 12 bases left between them. The CDR3 totals 16 residues. The sequenced part of the CDR3 DNA is TGCGCCAGCAGCTTTAGGAGCGACCTGAACACCGGGGAG. Encoded protein: CASSFRSDLNTGE. The entire CDR3 is CASSFRSDLNTGELFF.

On this clone itself: From the germline J gene comes the end of the CDR3, since the read stops 3 residues before it. The V and J genes are TRBV19 and TRBJ1-1, with D uncertain. The CDR3 sequence is 16 residues long. The germline V gene encodes CDR1 LNHDA and CDR2 SQIVND (reference sequence). This chain's CDR3 is CASSRWTPGSVYGAFF. CDR3 bases read: TGTGCCAGTAGTAGGTGGACTCCGGGTTCCGTTTACGGA. Drawing the rest from reference TRBV19 and TRBJ1-1, the complete variable domain is DGGITQSPKYLFRKEGQNVTLSCEQNLNHDAMYWYRQDPGQGLRLIYYSQIVNDFQKGDIAEGYSVSREKKESFPLTVTSAQKNPTAFYLCASSRWTPGSVYGAFFGQGTRLTVV.

This clone was recorded at least ten times. The CDR3 extends 3 residues past the end of the read, so its final part is completed from the germline J gene. This chain connects TRBV12-3 or TRBV12-4 to TRBJ2-1, with a weak D call TRBD1 (5 bases). V lost 5 bases and J lost 6, with 11 bases in between. The CDR3 totals 13 residues. The CDR3 here is CASSAGHPNEQFF. CDR3 bases read: TGTGCCAGCAGTGCAGGACATCCCAATGAG.

This clone was picked up many times. Read coverage stops 3 residues before the CDR3 terminus; the germline J gene supplies the remainder. The rearrangement joins TRBV2 to TRBJ2-7, with 11 bases lining up with TRBD2. The CDR3 consists of 15 residues. CDR1 is SNHLY and CDR2 is FYNNEI in the germline V gene. The junction had 6 bases not matched to a gene; V was cut back by 6 bases and J by 2 bases. Here the CDR3 reads CASRELAGAPYEQYF. The sequenced part of the CDR3 DNA is TGTGCCAGCAGGGAACTAGCGGGGGCACCCTACGAG.

This clone was counted many times. The CDR3 is cut off 3 residues early in the read; its end comes from the germline J gene. The V and J genes are TRBV28 and TRBJ2-1, with 7 bases that match TRBD1. There are 15 residues in the CDR3. Germline CDR1 and CDR2: MDHEN and SYDVKM. V lost 5 bases and J lost 0; bases outside the gene matches: 4. This CDR3 reads CASSEGQPSYNEQFF. Partial CDR3 DNA: TGTGCCAGCAGTGAGGGACAGCCCTCCTACAATGAG.

This clone was seen ten or more times. The read falls 3 residues short of the CDR3 end, and the missing part is taken from the germline J gene. V usage is TRBV7-9 and J usage is TRBJ1-3; D ambiguous. The CDR3 has 15 residues. The germline V gene has CDR1 SEHNR and CDR2 FQNEAQ (reference sequence). Trimming left V 1 base short and J 4 bases short, with 11 bases between. The sequenced CDR3 bases are TGTGCCAGCAGCTTAGGGGCAGGCCCCGGAAACACC. It yields the protein CASSLGAGPGNT. The entire CDR3 protein is CASSLGAGPGNTIYF.

This clone has ten or more counts. The read ends 3 residues early relative to the CDR3; the germline J gene fills the gap. The V and J genes are TRBV7-8 and TRBJ1-3; TRBD1 is a possible D gene (6 bases). Germline V CDR1 and CDR2: SGHVS, FQNEAQ. V was shortened by 1 base and J by 7 bases, with 20 bases between the two germline ends. The CDR3 extends over 17 amino acids. This CDR3 reads CASSLGAGGAGWNTIYF. The CDR3 DNA, read in part, is TGTGCCAGCAGCTTAGGGGCGGGGGGGGCAGGTTGGAACACC.

This clone was counted ten times or more. The read ends 3 residues early relative to the CDR3; the germline J gene fills the gap. The chain is built from TRBV6-2 or TRBV6-3 and TRBJ1-6; D is unresolved. The length of the CDR3 is 15 residues. Trimming cost V 2 bases and J 0 bases, with 5 bases left between them. The germline V gene has CDR1 MNHEY and CDR2 SVGEGT. The CDR3 sequence is CASSYRASYNSPLHF. The part of the CDR3 DNA that was read is TGTGCCAGCAGTTACAGAGCCTCCTATAATTCACCC.

This clone was counted many times. The read falls 3 residues short of the CDR3 end, and the missing part is taken from the germline J gene. The chain combines TRBV19 with TRBJ1-5; 7 positions match TRBD1. J lost 4 bases, V lost 7 bases, and 10 bases had no gene match. CDR3 length equals 15 residues. Germline assignment: CDR1 LNHDA and CDR2 SQIVND (reference sequence). The sequenced CDR3 bases are TGTGCCAGTAATCGGGTCTCAGGGGGTAATCAGCCC. Translation gives CASNRVSGGNQP. The complete CDR3 reads CASNRVSGGNQPQHF.

In the case of this clone: The read ends 3 residues shy of where the CDR3 ends; the end is completed using the germline J gene. This chain joins TRBV18 and TRBJ1-1; TRBD1 might be the D (5 bases). This CDR3 region has 12 residues. CDR1 and CDR2 from the germline V gene are KGHSH and LQKENI. V dropped 6 bases and J dropped 4 bases, with 9 bases sitting between them. CDR3 amino acids: CASSHGGTEAFF. The sequenced part of the CDR3 DNA is TGTGCCAGCTCCCACGGGGGCACTGAA.

This clone appeared many times. The read stops 3 residues short of the end of the CDR3; the missing end is completed from the germline J gene. The rearrangement uses TRBV11-2 and TRBJ2-7; D gene ambiguous. Trimming pared 5 bases from V and 5 bases from J, leaving 10 bases between. The CDR3 contains 12 residues. Germline CDR1 is SGHAT and CDR2 is FQNNGV. The chain's CDR3 is CASSPTRDEQYF. CDR3 bases read: TGTGCCAGCAGCCCGACTCGGGACGAG.

This clone was picked up many times. The read ends 3 residues before the CDR3 terminus; that terminus is restored from the germline J gene. This chain uses TRBV5-1 with TRBJ1-4, with D possibly TRBD1 on 5 matching bases. Trimming shortened V by 4 bases and J by 5 bases, and 18 bases separated the two germline ends. The CDR3 consists of 16 residues. Germline CDR1 is SGHRS and CDR2 is YFSETQ. This CDR3 reads CASSKNGGILNEKLFF. CDR3 DNA, as far as it was read: TGCGCCAGCAGCAAAAACGGGGGGATCTTAAATGAAAAA. The full variable domain, its missing parts supplied by reference TRBV5-1 and TRBJ1-4, is KAGVTQTPRYLIKTRGQQVTLSCSPISGHRSVSWYQQTPGQGLQFLFEYFSETQRNKGNFPGRFSGRQFSNSRSEMNVSTLELGDSALYLCASSKNGGILNEKLFFGSGTQLSVL.

This clone was seen at least ten times. Coverage ceases 3 residues before the CDR3 finishes, and the germline J gene fills in the end. The chain couples TRBV5-1 to TRBJ2-2; 10 bases align to TRBD1. Germline CDR1 SGHRS, CDR2 YFSETQ. V was clipped by 0 bases and J by 5 bases; unmatched bases: 1. The CDR3 covers 15 residues. The part of the CDR3 DNA that was read is TGCGCCAGCAGCTTGGGGACAGGGGGTACCGGGGAG. This encodes CASSLGTGGTGE. The full CDR3 reads CASSLGTGGTGELFF.

This clone was observed at least ten times. The read ends 3 residues early relative to the CDR3; the germline J gene fills the gap. The V gene is TRBV20-1, the J gene TRBJ2-1; 8 nucleotides agree with TRBD2. V was pared by 5 bases and J by 8 bases, with 11 bases of the junction left unmatched. The CDR3 runs 14 residues. CDR1 is DFQATT and CDR2 is SNEGSKA in the germline V gene (reference sequence). The CDR3 loop reads CSADTSGPTDEQFF. The CDR3 bases that were read are TGCAGTGCTGATACTAGCGGACCTACGGATGAG.

This clone was seen at least ten times. The read is 3 residues too short to cover the CDR3 end, so that end is filled in from the germline J gene. The rearrangement links TRBV7-9 to TRBJ2-1; 11 bases map to TRBD1. Germline values: CDR1 SEHNR, CDR2 FQNEAQ (reference sequence). This CDR3 spans 15 amino acids. V dropped 4 bases and J dropped 6; count of bases not matched to a gene: 5. The sequenced part of the CDR3 DNA is TGTGCCAGCAGCTCGGGACAGGGGGAGATCAATGAG. Residues: CASSSGQGEINE. The CDR3, in full, reads CASSSGQGEINEQFF.

This clone was seen repeatedly, ten times or more. The read halts 3 residues ahead of the CDR3 end, with the missing end drawn from the germline J gene. The genes are TRBV20-1 and TRBJ1-5, with D perhaps matching TRBD1 (6 bases). V lost 6 bases and J 3 bases, leaving 18 bases between the germline ends. Germline V gives CDR1 DFQATT, CDR2 SNEGSKA (reference sequence). The CDR3 loop spans 15 amino acids. The CDR3 reads CSASRDKGFNQPQHF. The CDR3 bases that were read are TGCAGTGCGAGCCGGGACAAAGGATTCAATCAGCCC.

This clone was seen at least ten times. From the germline J gene comes the end of the CDR3, since the read stops 3 residues before it. The genes are TRBV5-1 and TRBJ2-3; a possible D gene is TRBD1 (6 bases). Trimming cost V 4 bases and J 6 bases, with 18 bases left between them. The CDR3 has 15 residues. In germline, CDR1 is SGHRS, CDR2 YFSETQ. CDR3: CASSGQPGESDTQYF. The covered CDR3 bases are TGCGCCAGCAGCGGACAGCCAGGAGAGTCGGATACG. Supplemented by reference TRBV5-1 and TRBJ2-3, the full variable domain reads KAGVTQTPRYLIKTRGQQVTLSCSPISGHRSVSWYQQTPGQGLQFLFEYFSETQRNKGNFPGRFSGRQFSNSRSEMNVSTLELGDSALYLCASSGQPGESDTQYFGPGTRLTVL.

This clone was counted ten times or more. The CDR3 end falls 3 residues outside the read, so it is completed with the germline J gene. The V call is TRBV29-1, the J call TRBJ2-2; 10 positions agree with TRBD1. The CDR3 has 12 amino acids. From germline, CDR1 is SQVTM and CDR2 ANQGSEA. The V gene end was trimmed by 7 bases and the J gene end by 8 bases; junction bases not matched to a gene: 4. The CDR3 is CSAGQGSGELFF. The sequenced CDR3 bases are TGCAGCGCGGGACAGGGGTCTGGGGAG.

This clone showed up many times. Read sequence stops 3 residues before the CDR3 end, and the germline J gene provides the missing end. The chain combines TRBV5-6 with TRBJ1-1, with a possible D match to TRBD1 (5 bases). This CDR3 has 15 residues. Per the germline V gene, CDR1 is SGHDT and CDR2 is YYEEEE. The V gene lost 2 bases and the J gene lost 5 bases, with 16 bases spanning the gap. The CDR3 loop reads CASSFAPGGQTEAFF. CDR3 DNA (partial): TGTGCCAGCAGCTTCGCGCCCGGGGGTCAGACTGAA.

This clone was seen many times. The read ends 3 residues early relative to the CDR3; the germline J gene fills the gap. The chain combines TRBV12-3 or TRBV12-4 with TRBJ2-1, with D possibly being TRBD2 (5 bases). V lost 7 bases, J lost 0 bases, and 16 bases lay in between. The CDR3 extends over 16 amino acids. Here the CDR3 reads CASNRADSSSYNEQFF. CDR3 bases read: TGTGCCAGCAATAGAGCGGACTCGAGCTCCTACAATGAG.

Many counts were recorded for this clone. The DNA ends 3 residues before the CDR3 does, and the rest of the CDR3 is filled in from the germline J gene. The V gene is TRBV5-1, the J gene TRBJ2-7, with 8 bases matching TRBD2. V lost 0 bases and J lost 0; bases outside the gene matches: 2. The CDR3 has 15 residues. Germline V gives CDR1 SGHRS, CDR2 YFSETQ. CDR3 DNA (partial): TGCGCCAGCAGCTTGGTGACTAGCGACTCCTACGAG. This translates into CASSLVTSDSYE. From start to end, the CDR3 is CASSLVTSDSYEQYF.

This clone was observed at least ten times. The missing CDR3 end, 3 residues past where the read stops, is filled in from the germline J gene. The chain carries TRBV7-9 and TRBJ2-7, with 7 bases matching TRBD1. V was pared by 2 bases and J by 6 bases, with 10 bases of the junction left unmatched. The germline CDR1 and CDR2 sequences are SEHNR and FQNEAQ (reference sequence). The CDR3 totals 15 residues. The CDR3: CASSLTRTGGSEQYF. CDR3 DNA (partial): TGTGCCAGCAGCTTAACCCGGACAGGCGGCTCCGAG. Based on the CDR3 plus reference TRBV7-9 and TRBJ2-7, the full variable domain is DTGVSQNPRHKITKRGQNVTFRCDPISEHNRLYWYRQTLGQGPEFLTYFQNEAQLEKSRLLSDRFSAERPKGSFSTLEIQRTEQGDSAMYLCASSLTRTGGSEQYFGPGTRLTVT.

This clone came up many times. The read gets to within 3 residues of the CDR3 end, and the germline J gene fills in the rest. The chain employs TRBV19 and TRBJ2-1; the match to TRBD1 covers 9 bases. J lost 8 bases, V lost 1 base, and 9 bases had no gene match. CDR3 length: 16 amino acids. Per the germline V gene, CDR1 is LNHDA and CDR2 is SQIVND (reference sequence). The sequenced part of the CDR3 DNA is TGTGCCAGTAGTATAGTGGTCGGGACAGGGACCCATGAG. Translating it yields CASSIVVGTGTHE. The entire CDR3 protein reads CASSIVVGTGTHEQFF.

Ten or more counts support this clone. The read ends 3 residues before the CDR3 terminus; that terminus is restored from the germline J gene. This sequence joins TRBV11-2 and TRBJ2-3; D is unresolved. The CDR3 sequence is 15 residues long. V lost 4 bases and J lost 3, with 14 bases in between. From germline, CDR1 is SGHAT and CDR2 FQNNGV. CDR3 region: CASSYPGSVTDTQYF. Incomplete CDR3 DNA: TGTGCCAGCAGCTACCCCGGTTCCGTAACAGATACG.